A single sample gave rise to the 22 T cell receptor beta chains below, sequenced in a study of blood T cell repertoires in COVID-19. Method: immunoSEQ multiplex PCR; TCRdb's copy keeps in-frame clones and lacks some. The sample has roughly 250,000 clones; 91% are singletons. The sample consisted of PBMCs or T cells enriched from blood (not recorded which). Receptors were obtained from a human donor in a cohort exposed to, infected with or recovered from COVID-19 (not recorded which). The donor label of this sample is uncertain.

The V call is TRBV9, the J call TRBJ2-7; 7 bases match TRBD1. V shed 4 bases, J shed 3 bases, and the junction held 7 bases outside the gene matches. CDR1 is SGDLS and CDR2 is YYNGEE in the germline V gene. The CDR3 sequence is 14 residues long. For the CDR3, the DNA is TGTGCCAGCAGCCCGGGGACAGAAGTCTACGAGCAGTACTTC. Translating it yields CASSPGTEVYEQYF.

The J gene is TRBJ2-7, the V gene TRBV3-1 (or the pseudogene TRBV3-2), with 9 positions matching TRBD2. V trimming: 5 bases; J trimming: 0 bases; junction bases outside the gene matches: 5. Germline V gives CDR1 LGHDT, CDR2 YNNKEL (reference sequence). The CDR3 is made up of 15 amino acids. The CDR3 protein is CASSSTSGASYEQYF. The CDR3 DNA sequence: TGTGCCAGCAGCTCGACTAGCGGCGCCTCCTACGAGCAGTACTTC.

The rearrangement links TRBV7-9 to TRBJ2-3, with D tentatively TRBD2 (6 bases). From germline, CDR1 is SEHNR and CDR2 FQNEAQ (reference sequence). The CDR3 length is 17 residues. Trimming left V 5 bases short and J 4 bases short, with 22 bases between. CDR3: CASSTDYSGTVADTQYF. CDR3 nucleotide sequence: TGTGCCAGCAGCACGGACTACTCGGGCACCGTGGCAGATACGCAGTATTTT.

The rearrangement uses TRBV27 and TRBJ1-6; the D gene is possibly TRBD1 (5 bases). CDR3 size: 14 residues. Germline V CDR1 and CDR2: MNHEY, SMNVEV (reference sequence). V lost 3 bases to trimming and J lost 7 bases, with 10 bases between them. CDR3 region: CASSFQGGNSPLHF. CDR3 DNA: TGTGCCAGCAGTTTTCAGGGAGGCAATTCACCCCTCCACTTT.

Written as DNA, the CDR3 is TGTGCCAGCAGCGTAGAACTAGCGGGGGGCTATGAGCAGTTCTTC. This codes for CASSVELAGGYEQFF. This chain joins TRBV9 and TRBJ2-1, with 12 bases fitting TRBD2. J was trimmed by 8 bases and V by 0 bases; bases with no gene match: 3. CDR3 size: 15 residues. Germline assignment: CDR1 SGDLS and CDR2 YYNGEE. Supplemented by reference TRBV9 and TRBJ2-1, the full variable domain reads DSGVTQTPKHLITATGQRVTLRCSPRSGDLSVYWYQQSLDQGLQFLIQYYNGEERAKGNILERFSAQQFPDLHSELNLSSLELGDSALYFCASSVELAGGYEQFFGPGTRLTVL.

The genes are TRBV2 and TRBJ2-7; 7 nucleotides align to TRBD1. The J segment lost 5 bases and the V segment lost 6 bases, leaving 7 bases of the junction unmatched. CDR1 SNHLY and CDR2 FYNNEI come from the germline V gene. This CDR3 has 13 amino acids. The CDR3 DNA is TGTGCCAGCAGGGCCGGACAGGATCACGAGCAGTACTTC. Amino acids: CASRAGQDHEQYF.

J is TRBJ2-1 and V is TRBV7-2; 11 positions match TRBD2. The CDR3 totals 18 residues. With 1 base clipped from V and 1 base from J, the junction kept 6 bases outside the gene matches. Germline lookup yields CDR1 SGHTA and CDR2 FQGNSA. The CDR3 reads CASSLVSGGAKSYNEQFF. CDR3 sequence (DNA): TGTGCCAGCAGCTTAGTTAGCGGGGGGGCCAAATCCTACAATGAGCAGTTCTTC.

This clone was detected only once. The chain employs TRBV11-3 and TRBJ2-5, with D possibly matching TRBD2 (6 bases). CDR1 is SGHNT, CDR2 YENEEA, per germline. Trimming stripped 1 base from V and 5 bases from J, with 17 bases between. The CDR3 runs to 16 residues. CDR3 amino acids: CASSLGGSGEVETQYF. CDR3 bases: TGTGCCAGCAGCTTAGGGGGCTCGGGGGAGGTGGAGACCCAGTACTTC.

The V gene is TRBV2, the J gene TRBJ1-1; 7 bases agree with TRBD1. The CDR3 runs to 13 residues. The ends lost 7 bases at V and 3 bases at J; junction bases unmatched: 5. Looked up from germline, CDR1 is SNHLY and CDR2 is FYNNEI. The CDR3 region has the DNA TGTGCCAGCAATCACAGGGGCGACACTGAAGCTTTCTTT. This sequence encodes CASNHRGDTEAFF.

The chain joins TRBV7-9 to TRBJ1-6, with D hard to call. The germline V gene has CDR1 SEHNR and CDR2 FQNEAQ (reference sequence). The CDR3 runs 12 residues. The V end was cut by 3 bases, the J end by 7 bases, with 4 bases between. The CDR3 loop reads CASSFQNSPLHF. The CDR3 DNA follows: TGTGCCAGCAGCTTTCAAAATTCACCCCTCCACTTT.

The J gene is TRBJ1-4, the V gene TRBV18, with D uncertain. Germline V gene sequence: CDR1 KGHSH, CDR2 LQKENI. V lost 3 bases, J lost 5 bases, and 7 bases lay in between. The CDR3 is 13 residues long. The CDR3 region is CASSPGRNEKLFF. The DNA of the CDR3 is TGTGCCAGCTCACCGGGCAGGAATGAAAAACTGTTTTTT. Looking up the rest from reference TRBV18 and TRBJ1-4 gives the full variable domain: NAGVMQNPRHLVRRRGQEARLRCSPMKGHSHVYWYRQLPEEGLKFMVYLQKENIIDESGMPKERFSAEFPKEGPSILRIQQVVRGDSAAYFCASSPGRNEKLFFGSGTQLSVL.

The rearrangement joins TRBV2 to TRBJ1-1; no clear D gene. The CDR3 loop spans 15 amino acids. V lost 5 bases and J 4 bases, leaving 17 bases between the germline ends. Germline values: CDR1 SNHLY, CDR2 FYNNEI. The CDR3 loop reads CASSTSPGSSTEAFF. CDR3 coding DNA: TGTGCCAGCAGTACCAGTCCGGGATCGTCCACTGAAGCTTTCTTT.

The gene calls are TRBV5-5 and TRBJ2-5, with a tentative D call TRBD1 (6 bases). CDR1 SGHKS and CDR2 YYEKEE come from the germline V gene (reference sequence). The length of the CDR3 is 15 residues. V lost 7 bases and J 1 base, leaving 17 bases between the germline ends. CDR3 nucleotide sequence: TGTGCCAGCGGACCTGGACAGTCTCTCCAAGAGACCCAGTACTTC. It translates to CASGPGQSLQETQYF.

This clone was detected only a few times. This chain links TRBV18 with TRBJ1-1; D not resolved. V lost 1 base, J lost 5 bases, and 8 bases lay in between. The CDR3 has 13 amino acids. The germline gives CDR1 KGHSH, CDR2 LQKENI. This CDR3 reads CASSPLRGTEAFF. The CDR3, as DNA: TGTGCCAGCTCACCACTCCGGGGAACTGAAGCTTTCTTT. Together with reference TRBV18 and TRBJ1-1, the CDR3 gives the full variable domain: NAGVMQNPRHLVRRRGQEARLRCSPMKGHSHVYWYRQLPEEGLKFMVYLQKENIIDESGMPKERFSAEFPKEGPSILRIQQVVRGDSAAYFCASSPLRGTEAFFGQGTRLTVV.

The genes are TRBV5-1 and TRBJ1-5, with D perhaps TRBD1 (5 bases). The CDR3 runs to 14 residues. Per the germline V gene, CDR1 is SGHRS and CDR2 is YFSETQ. Trimming removed 4 bases from V and 5 bases from J, with 13 bases in between. The CDR3 DNA follows: TGCGCCAGCAGCCTGGGCCAAGGGGATCAGCCCCAGCATTTT. Translated, it gives CASSLGQGDQPQHF.

The chain employs TRBV18 and TRBJ1-2; 7 bases align to TRBD1. Germline V gene data show CDR1 as KGHSH and CDR2 as LQKENI. The CDR3 loop spans 14 amino acids. The trim removed 6 bases at V and 3 bases at J, leaving 7 bases unmatched. The CDR3 region is CASSSQGQDYGYTF. The CDR3 region has the DNA TGTGCCAGCTCCAGTCAAGGACAGGACTATGGCTACACCTTC.

The chain recombines TRBV7-3 with TRBJ2-3, with D possibly TRBD2 on 5 matching bases. This CDR3 comprises 15 residues. V was shortened by 6 bases and J by 2 bases, with 15 bases between the two germline ends. In germline, CDR1 is SGHTA, CDR2 FQGTGA. CDR3 region: CASSPKPGNTDTQYF. The DNA of the CDR3 is TGTGCCAGCAGTCCCAAGCCCGGGAACACAGATACGCAGTATTTT.

This clone occurred once. The gene calls are TRBV4-1 and TRBJ2-1; no definite D call. CDR1 and CDR2 from the germline V gene are MGHRA and YSYEKL. CDR3 size: 15 residues. V lost 0 bases and J 3 bases, leaving 9 bases between the germline ends. DNA of the CDR3: TGCGCCAGCAGCCAAGAGTACAGCTACTACAATGAGCAGTTCTTC. Translated, it gives CASSQEYSYYNEQFF.

The chain is built from TRBV11-2 and TRBJ1-1, with D unresolved. The length of the CDR3 is 13 residues. From germline, CDR1 is SGHAT and CDR2 FQNNGV. Trimming pared 0 bases from V and 10 bases from J, leaving 12 bases between. The CDR3 DNA sequence: TGTGCCAGCAGCTTAGATCCCCGGCGGGGAGCTTTCTTT. Translation: CASSLDPRRGAFF.

In this sample, this clone turned up a few times. The chain recombines TRBV6-5 with TRBJ1-1; D ambiguous. This CDR3 contains 11 residues. Trimming took off 2 bases at V and 8 bases at J, with 6 bases between the two ends. Per germline, CDR1 MNHEY and CDR2 SVGAGI. Written as DNA, the CDR3 is TGTGCCAGCAGTTACATGAGAGAAGCTTTCTTT. Protein product: CASSYMREAFF.

This rearrangement joins TRBV24-1 to TRBJ2-2; tentatively, D is TRBD2 (6 bases). The CDR3 has 11 residues. V was cut by 9 bases and J by 6 bases, with 7 bases left in between. Germline loops: CDR1 KGHDR, CDR2 SFDVKD. CDR3 loop: CATERAGELFF. CDR3 bases: TGTGCCACCGAGCGGGCCGGGGAGCTGTTTTTT.

As for this clone: Sequence at one end of the junction differs from germline and may be a read error. This rearrangement joins TRBV6-2 or TRBV6-3 to TRBJ1-5; D gene unclear. The CDR3 is made up of 17 amino acids. CDR1 MNHEY and CDR2 SVGEGT come from the germline V gene. The CDR3, as DNA: TGTGCCAGCAGTTACCCAGGTTCACAGAGTAGCGATCAGCCCCAGCATTTT. This encodes CASSYPGSQSSDQPQHF.